This passage covers 24 T cell receptor beta chains from one sample sequenced in a study of CD8 T cells in Susac syndrome. With random hexamers, roughly 0.5 to 1 ug RNA was reverse transcribed. TCRdb reprocessed the immunoSEQ multiplex PCR reads via MiXCR and lists one record per CDR3 protein. The sample consists of a few hundred thousand distinct CDR3 sequences, approximately 89% of them appearing once. Sequenced material: CD8+ T cells from PBMCs. The receptors were gathered from a human donor with multiple sclerosis.

V gene TRBV15 combines with J gene TRBJ2-3; D remains unclear. Trimming took 2 bases from V and 0 from J, leaving 6 bases between them. The CDR3 runs to 14 residues. CDR1 is LNHNV, CDR2 YYDKDF, per germline (reference sequence). In DNA form, the CDR3 reads TGTGCCACCAGCAGATTGGCGAGCACAGATACGCAGTATTTT. Translating gives CATSRLASTDTQYF.

This chain links TRBV12-3 or TRBV12-4 with TRBJ1-6; 9 bases match TRBD1. J was trimmed by 8 bases and V by 5 bases; bases with no gene match: 4. The CDR3 length is 14 residues. The CDR3 protein is CASSHDRGDSPLHF. In DNA, the CDR3 is TGTGCCAGCAGTCATGACAGGGGGGATTCACCCCTCCACTTT.

This chain joins TRBV29-1 and TRBJ2-3; 7 nucleotides match TRBD2. Per the germline V gene, CDR1 is SQVTM and CDR2 is ANQGSEA. J gave up 0 bases and V 0 bases, and 9 bases lay outside the gene matches. The CDR3 is made up of 17 amino acids. CDR3 coding DNA: TGCAGCGTTGAAGATCTGGGGCTAGCGGAAAGCACAGATACGCAGTATTTT. This sequence encodes CSVEDLGLAESTDTQYF.

CDR3 DNA: TGCGCCAGCAGCCAAAACGTCTACGAGCAGTACTTC. Translating it yields CASSQNVYEQYF. This chain connects TRBV4-1 to TRBJ2-7; no definite D call. Germline V gives CDR1 MGHRA, CDR2 YSYEKL. Trimming removed 2 bases at V and 3 bases at J, with 5 bases between. The CDR3 contains 12 residues.

V is TRBV19 and J is TRBJ1-2, with D perhaps TRBD1 (5 bases). V was cut by 5 bases and J by 4 bases, with 20 bases left in between. CDR1 LNHDA and CDR2 SQIVND come from the germline V gene (reference sequence). The CDR3 is 16 residues long. The CDR3 sequence is CASSLRGWGEAYGYTF. CDR3 DNA: TGTGCCAGTAGTCTTCGCGGATGGGGGGAGGCCTATGGCTACACCTTC.

V usage is TRBV19 and J usage is TRBJ1-1, with D perhaps TRBD1 (5 bases). Trimming stripped 6 bases from V and 3 bases from J, with 14 bases between. The CDR3 totals 14 residues. From germline, CDR1 is LNHDA and CDR2 SQIVND (reference sequence). DNA for the CDR3: TGTGCCAGTAGGGGCCAGGGACTATACACTGAAGCTTTCTTT. Translated, it gives CASRGQGLYTEAFF.

The V call is TRBV29-1, the J call TRBJ2-1, with TRBD1 matching over 9 bases. Germline V gene lookup returns CDR1 SQVTM and CDR2 ANQGSEA. V lost 0 bases to trimming and J lost 8 bases; unmatched junction nucleotides: 8. The CDR3 sequence is 15 residues long. As DNA, the CDR3 is TGCAGCGTTGAAGATTCCGGGACAGGGTGGGATGAGCAGTTCTTC. Translation: CSVEDSGTGWDEQFF.

The CDR3 nucleotides are TGTGCCAGCAGTTCCGCCCCAGTAAATGAGCAGTTCTTC. Translated: CASSSAPVNEQFF. This chain joins TRBV27 and TRBJ2-1; D unresolved. CDR1 is MNHEY, CDR2 SMNVEV, per germline (reference sequence). Trimming took off 4 bases at V and 7 bases at J, with 11 bases between the two ends. The CDR3 is 13 residues long.

V is TRBV2 and J is TRBJ1-2, with 8 bases lining up with TRBD1. The CDR3 totals 14 residues. V shed 7 bases and J 8 bases; nucleotides not matched to a gene: 12. Germline V gives CDR1 SNHLY, CDR2 FYNNEI. As DNA, the CDR3 is TGTGCCAGCAAACCCGGGACAGGTTGGGTAGGCTACACCTTC. Translated, it gives CASKPGTGWVGYTF.

CDR3 sequence reads: CASSPQPNRAQFF. CDR3 DNA: TGTGCCAGCAGTCCACAGCCGAATCGGGCGCAGTTCTTC. The chain links TRBV12-3 or TRBV12-4 to TRBJ2-1; D unclear. V gave up 5 bases and J gave up 12 bases, with 17 bases separating them. The CDR3 is 13 amino acids.

The gene calls are TRBV30 and TRBJ2-7, with D perhaps matching TRBD1 (5 bases). The germline V gene encodes CDR1 GTSNPN and CDR2 SVGIG (reference sequence). With 0 bases removed from V and 4 bases from J, the gap between germline ends came to 16 bases. CDR3 length: 15 residues. The CDR3 sequence: CAWSVPFLGQYEQYF. The CDR3 DNA is TGTGCCTGGAGTGTACCTTTCCTGGGGCAATACGAGCAGTACTTC.

This clonotype was observed a few times. The chain has TRBV12-3 or TRBV12-4 and TRBJ1-1; D remains unclear. Trimming stripped 3 bases from V and 0 bases from J, with 8 bases between. There are 14 residues in the CDR3. The CDR3 region is CASSFGDLNTEAFF. CDR3 nucleotide sequence: TGTGCCAGCAGTTTTGGAGACTTGAACACTGAAGCTTTCTTT.

The rearrangement joins TRBV2 to TRBJ2-5, with TRBD1 matching 9 bases. Germline CDR1 and CDR2: SNHLY and FYNNEI. CDR3 length: 14 residues. V trimming: 2 bases; J trimming: 5 bases; junction bases outside the gene matches: 3. This CDR3 is CASSELGTGETQYF. CDR3 nucleotides: TGTGCCAGCAGTGAACTCGGGACAGGGGAGACCCAGTACTTC.

Here the CDR3 DNA reads TGTGCCAGCAGTCAGGACAGGGACGAGCAGTACTTC. This codes for CASSQDRDEQYF. The genes are TRBV6-5 and TRBJ2-7; 8 nucleotides match TRBD1. Germline CDR1 and CDR2: MNHEY and SVGAGI. This CDR3 comprises 12 residues. Germline trimming cut 5 bases from V and 5 bases from J; bases unmatched to any gene: 2.

This clonotype was counted a single time. The rearrangement joins TRBV28 to TRBJ2-7; TRBD1 agrees at 7 bases. Per germline, CDR1 MDHEN and CDR2 SYDVKM. The J segment lost 2 bases and the V segment lost 5 bases, leaving 6 bases of the junction unmatched. This CDR3 is built from 14 residues. The CDR3 DNA sequence: TGTGCCAGCAGTAACAGGGGCCTCACCTACGAGCAGTACTTC. This gives the protein CASSNRGLTYEQYF.

CDR3 coding DNA: TGTGCCAGCAAGGGGGGTGTTGGCAATTCACCCCTCCACTTT. The encoded protein is CASKGGVGNSPLHF. The V and J genes are TRBV27 and TRBJ1-6, with D perhaps matching TRBD1 (6 bases). CDR3 length equals 14 residues. The germline V gene has CDR1 MNHEY and CDR2 SMNVEV (reference sequence). V shed 7 bases and J shed 7 bases, with 14 bases lying between them.

The CDR3 sequence is CASSPLGGEQYF. DNA of the CDR3: TGTGCCAGCAGTCCCTTGGGGGGTGAGCAGTACTTC. The gene calls are TRBV27 and TRBJ2-7; D is possibly TRBD2 (6 bases). Germline V gene lookup returns CDR1 MNHEY and CDR2 SMNVEV (reference sequence). This CDR3 has 12 residues. Trimming shortened V by 5 bases and J by 7 bases, and 12 bases separated the two germline ends.

The gene calls are TRBV12-5 and TRBJ1-2, with D unresolved. Trimming left V 5 bases short and J 9 bases short, with 13 bases between. The CDR3 consists of 12 residues. Germline V CDR1 and CDR2: LGHNT, FRNRAP. CDR3 sequence: CASGEGGSRYTF. CDR3 DNA: TGTGCTAGTGGTGAGGGAGGTTCTCGCTACACCTTC.

This chain joins TRBV5-4 and TRBJ1-1; 7 positions match TRBD1. The V gene end was trimmed by 0 bases and the J gene end by 1 base; junction bases not matched to a gene: 18. The CDR3 contains 20 residues. CDR1 and CDR2 (germline): SGHNT, YYREEE (reference sequence). CDR3 sequence reads: CASSLVPRDSEPLGNTEAFF. As DNA, the CDR3 is TGTGCCAGCAGCTTGGTACCCCGGGACAGCGAACCCCTTGGGAACACTGAAGCTTTCTTT. The complete variable domain, with remaining parts taken from reference TRBV5-4 and TRBJ1-1, reads ETGVTQSPTHLIKTRGQQVTLRCSSQSGHNTVSWYQQALGQGPQFIFQYYREEENGRGNFPPRFSGLQFPNYSSELNVNALELDDSALYLCASSLVPRDSEPLGNTEAFFGQGTRLTVV.

V gene TRBV6-1 combines with J gene TRBJ2-2; D gene unclear. CDR1 is MNHNS and CDR2 is SASEGT in the germline V gene. The germline V and J ends were trimmed by 4 bases and 1 base, with 13 bases remaining between them. The CDR3 covers 16 residues. The CDR3 loop reads CASSANSLLNTGELFF. CDR3 in DNA: TGTGCCAGCAGTGCCAATTCCCTCTTGAACACCGGGGAGCTGTTTTTT.

The table lists this clonotype with a count of one. V is TRBV15 and J is TRBJ2-7; D may correspond to TRBD1 or TRBD2 (5 bases each). The CDR3 loop spans 15 amino acids. The V gene's germline CDR1 is LNHNV and CDR2 YYDKDF (reference sequence). The germline V and J ends were trimmed by 0 bases and 6 bases, with 15 bases remaining between them. The CDR3 reads CATSRERGTGREQYF. Written as DNA, the CDR3 is TGTGCCACCAGCAGAGAACGAGGGACGGGGCGCGAGCAGTACTTC.

V is TRBV5-4 and J is TRBJ1-1; 7 nucleotides agree with TRBD1. In germline, CDR1 is SGHNT, CDR2 YYREEE (reference sequence). Trimming removed 4 bases from V and 7 bases from J; junction bases left unmatched: 13. This CDR3 is built from 15 residues. The DNA of the CDR3 is TGTGCCAGCAGCCAGCCCGACGACAGGGAAAATGAAGCTTTCTTT. Translated: CASSQPDDRENEAFF.

In its sample, this clonotype was seen a few times. The V gene is TRBV6-1, the J gene TRBJ2-2; possible D gene TRBD1, 5 bases. V dropped 3 bases and J dropped 5 bases, with 10 bases sitting between them. The CDR3 sequence is 14 residues long. Germline V gene lookup returns CDR1 MNHNS and CDR2 SASEGT. DNA for the CDR3: TGTGCCAGCAGTGACAGGGTGGAAACCGGGGAGCTGTTTTTT. Translating gives CASSDRVETGELFF.

The table lists this clonotype with a few counts. J is TRBJ2-7 and V is TRBV27, with a tentative D call TRBD1 (6 bases). The CDR3 totals 14 residues. Germline values: CDR1 MNHEY, CDR2 SMNVEV (reference sequence). V dropped 0 bases and J dropped 2 bases, with 8 bases sitting between them. The DNA for the CDR3 is TGTGCCAGCAGTTTATCGCCAGGGGCCTACGAGCAGTACTTC. Its translation: CASSLSPGAYEQYF.